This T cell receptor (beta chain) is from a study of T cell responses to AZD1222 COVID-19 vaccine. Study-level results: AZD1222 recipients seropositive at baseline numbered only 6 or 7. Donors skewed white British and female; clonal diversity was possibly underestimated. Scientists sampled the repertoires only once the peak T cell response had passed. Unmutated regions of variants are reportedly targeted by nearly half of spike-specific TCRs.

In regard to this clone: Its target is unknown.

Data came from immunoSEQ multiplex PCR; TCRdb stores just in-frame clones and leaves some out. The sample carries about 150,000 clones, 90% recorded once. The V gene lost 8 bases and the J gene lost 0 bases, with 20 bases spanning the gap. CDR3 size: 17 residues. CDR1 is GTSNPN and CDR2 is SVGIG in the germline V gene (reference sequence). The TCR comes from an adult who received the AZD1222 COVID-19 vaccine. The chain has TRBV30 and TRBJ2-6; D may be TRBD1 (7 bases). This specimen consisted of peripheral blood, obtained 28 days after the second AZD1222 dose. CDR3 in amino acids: CAAGPPGGSSGANVLTF. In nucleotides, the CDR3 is TGTGCCGCAGGTCCCCCAGGGGGGAGCTCTGGGGCCAACGTCCTGACTTTC.